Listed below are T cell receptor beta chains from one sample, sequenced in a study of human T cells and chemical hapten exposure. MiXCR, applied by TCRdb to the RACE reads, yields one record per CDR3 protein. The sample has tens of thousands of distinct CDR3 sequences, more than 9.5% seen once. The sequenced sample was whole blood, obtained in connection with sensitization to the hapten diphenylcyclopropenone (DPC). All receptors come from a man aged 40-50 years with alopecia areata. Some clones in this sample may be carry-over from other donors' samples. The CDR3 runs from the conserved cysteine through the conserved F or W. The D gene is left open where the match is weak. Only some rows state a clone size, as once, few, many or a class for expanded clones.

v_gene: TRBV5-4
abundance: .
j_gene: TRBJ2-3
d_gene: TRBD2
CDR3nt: TGTGCCAGCAGCTTGGCGGCTAGCGGGAGTGTGATAGATACGCAGTATTTT
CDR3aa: CASSLAASGSVIDTQYF

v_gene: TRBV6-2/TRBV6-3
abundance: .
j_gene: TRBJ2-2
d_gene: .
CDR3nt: TGTGCCAGCAGTAAGGAATTGAACACCGGGGAGCTGTTTTTT
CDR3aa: CASSKELNTGELFF

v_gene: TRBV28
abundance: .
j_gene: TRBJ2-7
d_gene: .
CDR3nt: TGTGCCAGCAGTTCCTTAGTGAGCTCCTACGAGCAGTACTTC
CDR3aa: CASSSLVSSYEQYF

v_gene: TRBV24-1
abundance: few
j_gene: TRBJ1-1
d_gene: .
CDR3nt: TGTGCCACCAGTGCCGGAGGGACTGAAGCTTTCTTT
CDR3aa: CATSAGGTEAFF

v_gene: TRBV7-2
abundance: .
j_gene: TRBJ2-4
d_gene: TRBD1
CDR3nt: TGTGCCAGCAGCATAGGGGGCTGGGACAAAAACATTCAGTACTTC
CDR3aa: CASSIGGWDKNIQYF

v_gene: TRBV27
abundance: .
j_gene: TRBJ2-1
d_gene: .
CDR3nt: TGTGCCAGCAGTCTAATTGGCACAGGCCGGGGCTACAATGAGCAGTTCTTC
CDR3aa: CASSLIGTGRGYNEQFF

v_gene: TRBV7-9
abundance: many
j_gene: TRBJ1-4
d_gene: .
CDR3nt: TGTGCCAGCAGCTTAAGTTTGTCGAGAGTTGAAAAACTGTTTTTT
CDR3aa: CASSLSLSRVEKLFF

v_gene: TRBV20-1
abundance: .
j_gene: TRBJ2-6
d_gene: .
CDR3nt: TGCAGTGCTGGATCTGGGGCCAACGTCCTGACTTTC
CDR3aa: CSAGSGANVLTF

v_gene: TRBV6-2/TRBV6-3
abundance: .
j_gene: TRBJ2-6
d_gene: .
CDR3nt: TGTGCCACTCAGGACGGGAGCTCTGGGGCCAACGTCCTGACTTTC
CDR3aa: CATQDGSSGANVLTF

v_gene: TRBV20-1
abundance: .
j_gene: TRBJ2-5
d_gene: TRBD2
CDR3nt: TGCAGTGCTAGAGAAGGTAGCGGGATTCAAGAGACCCAGTACTTC
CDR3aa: CSAREGSGIQETQYF

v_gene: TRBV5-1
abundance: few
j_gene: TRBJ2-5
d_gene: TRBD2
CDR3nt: TGCGCCAGCAGTCCTACGACTAGCACAGAGACCCAGTACTTC
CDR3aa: CASSPTTSTETQYF

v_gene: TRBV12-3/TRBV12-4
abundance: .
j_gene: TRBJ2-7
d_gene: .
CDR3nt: TGTGCCAGCAGTTTATCAGGCTCCTACGAGCAGTACTTC
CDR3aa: CASSLSGSYEQYF

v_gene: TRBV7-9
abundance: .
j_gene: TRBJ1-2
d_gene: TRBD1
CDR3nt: TGTGCCAGCAGCTTCGGACAGGGGAACTATGGCTACACCTTC
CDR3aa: CASSFGQGNYGYTF

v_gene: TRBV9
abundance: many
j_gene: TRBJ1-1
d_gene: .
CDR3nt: TGTGCCAGCAGCGTAGAGAGAGGGACTGAAGCTTTCTTT
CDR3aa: CASSVERGTEAFF

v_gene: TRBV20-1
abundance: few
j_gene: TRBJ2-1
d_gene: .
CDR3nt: TGCAGTGCTAGATCCGCGACACTAGAGAATGAGCAGTTCTTC
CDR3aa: CSARSATLENEQFF

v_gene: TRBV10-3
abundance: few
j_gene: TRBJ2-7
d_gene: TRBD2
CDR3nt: TGTGCCATCAGTGACGGGGGGTCAAGCTCCTACGAGCAGTACTTC
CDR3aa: CAISDGGSSSYEQYF

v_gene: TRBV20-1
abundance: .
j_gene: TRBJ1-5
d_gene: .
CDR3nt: TGCAGTGCTAGTCCAGGGGCAGGGCAGCCCCAGCATTTT
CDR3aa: CSASPGAGQPQHF

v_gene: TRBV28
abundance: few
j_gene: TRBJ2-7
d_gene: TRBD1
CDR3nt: TGTGCCAGCAGTCAAACAGGGGGGTACGAGCAGTACTTC
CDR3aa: CASSQTGGYEQYF

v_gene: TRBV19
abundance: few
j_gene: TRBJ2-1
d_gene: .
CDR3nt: TGTGCCAGTAGTATCTTGGTCCGGGGTGATTGGCGGGACAACCACAATGAGCAGTTCTTC
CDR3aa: CASSILVRGDWRDNHNEQFF

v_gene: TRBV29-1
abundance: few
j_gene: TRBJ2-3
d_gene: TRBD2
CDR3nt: TGCAGCGTTGTAGTAGCGGGAGGGTGGGATACGCAGTATTTT
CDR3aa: CSVVVAGGWDTQYF

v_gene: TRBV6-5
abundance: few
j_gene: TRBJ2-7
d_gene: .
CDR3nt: TGTGCCAGCAGTTACTCGTCCGGGATTTCCTACGAGCAGTACTTC
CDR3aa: CASSYSSGISYEQYF

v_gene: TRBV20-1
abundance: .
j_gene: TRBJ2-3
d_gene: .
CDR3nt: TGCAGTGCTAGAGATCTTGATCCCGGCACAGATACGCAGTATTTT
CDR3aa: CSARDLDPGTDTQYF

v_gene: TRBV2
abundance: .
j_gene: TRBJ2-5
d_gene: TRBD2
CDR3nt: TGTGCCAGCATCTTGCCGACTAGCGGGAGGGCGGTGACCCAGTACTTC
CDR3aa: CASILPTSGRAVTQYF

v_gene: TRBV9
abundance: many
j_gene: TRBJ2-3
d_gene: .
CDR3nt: TGTGCCAGCAGCGCCTTGTTCTCAGATACGCAGTATTTT
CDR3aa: CASSALFSDTQYF

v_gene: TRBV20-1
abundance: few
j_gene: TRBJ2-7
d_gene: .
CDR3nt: TGCAGTGCTAGAGGAACAGTAGACGAGCAGTACTTC
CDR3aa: CSARGTVDEQYF

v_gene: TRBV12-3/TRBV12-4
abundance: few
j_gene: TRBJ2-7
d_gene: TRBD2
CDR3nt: TGTGCCAGCAGAGTGACTAGCGGCTACGAGCAGTACTTC
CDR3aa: CASRVTSGYEQYF

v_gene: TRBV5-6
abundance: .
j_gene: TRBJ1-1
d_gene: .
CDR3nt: TGTGCCAGCAGCTTTACAGCGAACACTGAAGCTTTCTTT
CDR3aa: CASSFTANTEAFF

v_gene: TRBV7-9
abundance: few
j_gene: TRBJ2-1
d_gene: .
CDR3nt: TGTGCCAGCAGCTTGGGAGGGGGAAAGGGCGGTGAGCAGTTCTTC
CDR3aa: CASSLGGGKGGEQFF

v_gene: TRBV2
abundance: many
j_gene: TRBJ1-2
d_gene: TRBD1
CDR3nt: TGTGCCAGCAGTGAGGTCCAGGGGGCCTACTTCCTCAACTATGGCTACACCTTC
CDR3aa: CASSEVQGAYFLNYGYTF

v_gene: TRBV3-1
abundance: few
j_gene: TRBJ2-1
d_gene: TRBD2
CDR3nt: TGTGCCAGCAGCCAAGTGGGAGGGCCCGTTGAGCAGTTCTTC
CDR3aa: CASSQVGGPVEQFF

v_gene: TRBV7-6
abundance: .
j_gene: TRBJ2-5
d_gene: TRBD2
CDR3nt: TGTGCCAGCAGCTACAGCGGGACAGAGACCCAGTACTTC
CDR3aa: CASSYSGTETQYF

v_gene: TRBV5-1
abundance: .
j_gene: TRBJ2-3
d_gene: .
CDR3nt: TGCGCCAGCAGCTTGGAGGCAGCCGGGGATACGCAGTATTTT
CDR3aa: CASSLEAAGDTQYF

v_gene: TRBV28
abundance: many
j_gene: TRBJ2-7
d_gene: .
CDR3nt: TGTGCCAGCAGTTCTCCTGGAACCCGGGCTTCCTACGAGCAGTACTTC
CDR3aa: CASSSPGTRASYEQYF

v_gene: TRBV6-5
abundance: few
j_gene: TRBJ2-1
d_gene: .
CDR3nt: TGTGCCAGCAGTTACAAAGCTCGGGGAAATGAGCAGTTCTTC
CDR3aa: CASSYKARGNEQFF

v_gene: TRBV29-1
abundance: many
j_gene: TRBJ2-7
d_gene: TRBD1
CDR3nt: TGCAGCGTTGAGGGGGACAGGGGGAACGAGCAGTACTTC
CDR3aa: CSVEGDRGNEQYF

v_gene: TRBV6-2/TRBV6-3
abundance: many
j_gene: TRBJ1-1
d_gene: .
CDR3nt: TGTGCCAGCAGCTTCACAGGGAGGGTCACTGAAGCTTTCTTT
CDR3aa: CASSFTGRVTEAFF

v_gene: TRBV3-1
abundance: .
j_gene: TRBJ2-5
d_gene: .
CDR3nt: TGTGCCAGCAGCGTGCCCAAGGGAGGATACCAAGAGACCCAGTACTTC
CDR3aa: CASSVPKGGYQETQYF

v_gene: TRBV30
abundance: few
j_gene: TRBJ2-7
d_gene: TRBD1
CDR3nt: TGTGCCTGGAGTACCGGGACAGGGTCCTACGAGCAGTACTTC
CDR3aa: CAWSTGTGSYEQYF

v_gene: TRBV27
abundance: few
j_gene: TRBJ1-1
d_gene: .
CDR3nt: TGTGCCAGCAGTCCGACCAGCGAGGTTCGAGCTTTCTTT
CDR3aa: CASSPTSEVRAFF

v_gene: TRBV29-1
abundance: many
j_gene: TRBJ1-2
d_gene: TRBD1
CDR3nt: TGCAGCGTTGAAGCCAACAGGGGTGGAGGCTACACCTTC
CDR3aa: CSVEANRGGGYTF